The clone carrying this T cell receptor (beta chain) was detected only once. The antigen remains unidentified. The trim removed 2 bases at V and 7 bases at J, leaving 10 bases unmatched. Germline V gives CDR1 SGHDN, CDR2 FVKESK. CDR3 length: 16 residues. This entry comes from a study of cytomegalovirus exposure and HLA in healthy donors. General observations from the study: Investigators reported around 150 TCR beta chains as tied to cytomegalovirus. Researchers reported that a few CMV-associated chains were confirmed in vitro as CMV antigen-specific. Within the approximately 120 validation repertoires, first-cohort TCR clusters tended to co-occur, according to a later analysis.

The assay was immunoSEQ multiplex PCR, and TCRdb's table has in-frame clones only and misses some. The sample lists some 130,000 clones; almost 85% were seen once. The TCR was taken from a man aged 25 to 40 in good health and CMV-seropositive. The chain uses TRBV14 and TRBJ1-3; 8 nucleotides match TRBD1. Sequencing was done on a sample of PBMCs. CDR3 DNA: TGTGCCAGCAGCCAACGGGACCAGGGGGCGAGGAACACCATATATTTT. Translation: CASSQRDQGARNTIYF.